This T cell receptor beta chain was recovered during a study of blood T cell repertoires in COVID-19. The protocol was immunoSEQ multiplex PCR, while the TCRdb copy is restricted to in-frame clones and leaves out a portion. The sample contains 250,000 to 300,000 clones, 85% of which appear only once. Germline CDR1 is LNHDA and CDR2 is SQIVND (reference sequence). With 9 bases clipped from V and 1 base from J, the junction kept 9 bases outside the gene matches. The CDR3 length is 14 residues. The source material was peripheral blood. This chain joins TRBV19 and TRBJ2-7; TRBD1 aligns across 7 bases. The clonotype originates from a man over 45 with active or convalescent COVID-19. The CDR3 loop is CASRPQGRSYEQYF. CDR3 sequence (DNA): TGTGCCAGCCGACCACAGGGGCGGTCCTACGAGCAGTACTTC.